This T cell receptor beta chain comes out of a study of T cells in Graves' hyperthyroidism and ophthalmopathy. Amplified regions were TCR beta CDR3 sequences from RNA transcripts. In the first-round RT-PCR of the TCR CDR3, the HTBI primer set was used. A single record per CDR3 protein comes from TCRdb applying MiXCR to the multiplex PCR reads. The table includes roughly 740,000 distinct CDR3 sequences, roughly 15% detected once. Patients aged 18 to 65 had newly diagnosed hyperthyroidism of under 2 months' duration. Uncontrolled infection, other autoimmune disease, pregnancy or lactation excluded patients. Findings of the study overall: With a median lead of approximately 6 months before onset, the model predicted ophthalmopathy.

V lost 0 bases and J lost 5, with 13 bases in between. The CDR3 is 15 residues long. Germline CDR1 is LGHNT and CDR2 is FRNRAP. A word on this clonotype: Its antigen is still unknown.

The chain is built from TRBV12-5 and TRBJ1-1, with D possibly being TRBD1 (6 bases). This receptor was identified in a man between 18 and 35 years old with Graves' hyperthyroidism. The specimen was blood. Here the CDR3 reads CASGLVLGGLTEAFF. The CDR3 nucleotides are TGTGCTAGTGGTTTGGTACTAGGGGGTTTGACTGAAGCTTTCTTT.